This is a list of T cell receptor beta chains from one sample in a study of radiotherapy plus CTLA-4 blockade in lung cancer. Measured with immunoSEQ multiplex PCR; TCRdb has only the in-frame clones, and not every one. Of approximately 45,000 clones in the sample, roughly 60% are singletons; the top ten hold about 18%. Sequenced material: peripheral blood, taken from a patient treated with radiotherapy plus ipilimumab. Receptor source: a human donor with non-small cell lung cancer who had a partial response to radiotherapy plus ipilimumab. Each CDR3 is given with its conserved first and last residue. D genes are given only for firm matches. Rows may omit the clone size; those that give it use once, few, many or a size class.

. | TRBJ1-2 | . | TRBV6-5 | TGTGCCAGCAGTGCAATGTGGACCGGGGGCTATGGCTACACCTTC | CASSAMWTGGYGYTF
. | TRBJ2-4 | . | TRBV9 | TGTGCCAGCAGCGTAGAACCTAGCGCGGGCATTCAGTACTTC | CASSVEPSAGIQYF
. | TRBJ2-7 | . | TRBV27 | TGTGCCAGCAGTTCTTCTTCAGGGTCCCTATCCTACGAGCAGTACTTC | CASSSSSGSLSYEQYF
. | TRBJ1-1 | . | TRBV5-6 | TGTGCCAGCAGCTTTAACGTGGGAGGGCTGAACACTGAAGCTTTCTTT | CASSFNVGGLNTEAFF
TRBD2 | TRBJ2-3 | few | TRBV9 | TGTGCCAGCAGCACAGCGGGAGGAACAGATACGCAGTATTTT | CASSTAGGTDTQYF
TRBD1 | TRBJ1-1 | . | TRBV27 | TGTGCCAGCAGTTTTAACAGGGGCACTGAAGCTTTCTTT | CASSFNRGTEAFF
. | TRBJ1-3 | . | TRBV5-1 | TGCGCCAGCAGCCCGGACATCTCTGGAAACACCATATATTTT | CASSPDISGNTIYF
TRBD2 | TRBJ2-3 | . | TRBV19 | TGTGCCAGTAGTTCAGGACTAGCGGGGAGTACAAGCACAGATACGCAGTATTTT | CASSSGLAGSTSTDTQYF
. | TRBJ2-7 | . | TRBV14 | TGTGCCAGCAGCCATTTCGTCTACGAGCAGTACTTC | CASSHFVYEQYF
TRBD1 | TRBJ1-5 | . | TRBV9 | TGTGCCAGCAGCGTCCTACCCCGGGACAGGGAAAATCAGCCCCAGCATTTT | CASSVLPRDRENQPQHF
. | TRBJ2-1 | . | TRBV5-4 | TGTGCCAGCAGCTTGGGGCCTAGCTCCTACAATGAGCAGTTCTTC | CASSLGPSSYNEQFF
. | TRBJ2-2 | few | TRBV6-4 | TGTGCCAGCAGTCGTGATGGAGGATCCGGGGAGCTGTTTTTT | CASSRDGGSGELFF
. | TRBJ2-5 | . | TRBV20-1 | TGCAGTGCTACAGGGGAGACCCAGTACTTC | CSATGETQYF
. | TRBJ2-4 | . | TRBV10-2 | TGCGCCAGCAGGCTAGCTCGGGTAGCCAAAAACATTCAGTACTTC | CASRLARVAKNIQYF
. | TRBJ2-7 | . | TRBV7-9 | TGTGCCAGCAGCTTAGCTCCAGAGGGCCCCGAGCAGTACTTC | CASSLAPEGPEQYF
. | TRBJ2-7 | . | TRBV7-2 | TGTGCCAGCAGCTTAAGTGGCAGTGCCTCCTACGAGCAGTACTTC | CASSLSGSASYEQYF
. | TRBJ1-2 | . | TRBV10-1 | TGCGCCAGCAGTGAGACGGGGTCCTATGGCTACACCTTC | CASSETGSYGYTF
. | TRBJ2-1 | once | TRBV13 | TGTGCCAGCAGCGGAGACTACAATGAGCAGTTCTTC | CASSGDYNEQFF
. | TRBJ1-1 | many | TRBV29-1 | TGCCGAGCACAGGGTGCGGGCTTAAACACTGAAGCTTTCTTT | CRAQGAGLNTEAFF
. | TRBJ2-2 | few | TRBV19 | TGTGCCAGTAGTACCTATTCGAACACCGGGGAGCTGTTTTTT | CASSTYSNTGELFF
. | TRBJ1-2 | few | TRBV6-6 | TGTGCCAGCAGTTACACAGGGATAGACTATGGCTACACCTTC | CASSYTGIDYGYTF
TRBD2 | TRBJ2-3 | . | TRBV19 | TGTGCCAGTCGTCCCGGGACTAGCGGATTCACAGATACGCAGTATTTT | CASRPGTSGFTDTQYF
TRBD2 | TRBJ2-7 | . | TRBV7-2 | TGTGCCAGCAGCCCCCGGATCCTCCGGGGGGACGAGCAGTACTTC | CASSPRILRGDEQYF
. | TRBJ2-7 | . | TRBV15 | TGTGCCACCAGCCGGGGGAACTCCTACGAGCAGTACTTC | CATSRGNSYEQYF
. | TRBJ1-3 | . | TRBV10-3 | TGTGCCATCAGGGGCGACGCCCCCGGAAACACCATATATTTT | CAIRGDAPGNTIYF
. | TRBJ2-1 | . | TRBV21-1 | TGTGCCAGCAGCAAAGCAGAGGGAGGCCCCTACAATGAGCAGTTCTTC | CASSKAEGGPYNEQFF
TRBD1 | TRBJ2-4 | . | TRBV15 | TGTGCCACCAGCATCCCGACAGGGATGACCAAAAACATTCAGTACTTC | CATSIPTGMTKNIQYF
TRBD2 | TRBJ2-7 | . | TRBV18 | TGTGCCAGCTCACTGAGCGGGAGAATCGACGAGCAGTACTTC | CASSLSGRIDEQYF
. | TRBJ1-2 | . | TRBV6-5 | TGTGCCAGCAGTCTGAGGGGGGGGTCAAACTATGGCTACACCTTC | CASSLRGGSNYGYTF
. | TRBJ2-3 | . | TRBV5-6 | TGTGCCAGCAGCTTAGTAGGCACAGATACGCAGTATTTT | CASSLVGTDTQYF
TRBD1 | TRBJ1-2 | . | TRBV18 | TGTGCCAGCTCAACCTCCCTAGGGACAGGCTATGGCTACACCTTC | CASSTSLGTGYGYTF
TRBD2 | TRBJ2-1 | . | TRBV4-2 | TGTGCCAGCAGCCAAGAAAGCGCGGGGGGATCCTACAATGAGCAGTTCTTC | CASSQESAGGSYNEQFF
. | TRBJ1-1 | . | TRBV5-6 | TGTGCCAGCAGCTTCAGAGACATGAACACTGAAGCTTTCTTT | CASSFRDMNTEAFF
TRBD2 | TRBJ2-1 | . | TRBV4-2 | TGTGCCAGCAGCCAAGAACCGGGGGGGACCAATGAGCAGTTCTTC | CASSQEPGGTNEQFF
. | TRBJ2-5 | . | TRBV29-1 | TGCAGCGCCCAGGGCCCCTCGGAAGGTACCCAGTACTTC | CSAQGPSEGTQYF
. | TRBJ1-1 | . | TRBV19 | TGTGCCGCACATATGTGGGGCCACACTGAAGCTTTCTTT | CAAHMWGHTEAFF
TRBD2 | TRBJ2-1 | . | TRBV2 | TGTGCCAGCAGTGAAAGGGGAACTAGCGGGTACTTTGGGGAGGGCAATGAGCAGTTCTTC | CASSERGTSGYFGEGNEQFF
TRBD1 | TRBJ2-7 | few | TRBV6-1 | TGTGCCAGCGAGACAGGGAGCTCCTACGAGCAGTACTTC | CASETGSSYEQYF
. | TRBJ2-6 | . | TRBV27 | TGTGCCAGCAGCACTGGGGCCAACGTCCTGACTTTC | CASSTGANVLTF
TRBD2 | TRBJ2-5 | . | TRBV6-1 | TGTGCCAGCAGTGGGACTAGCGGGCCTTGGGAGACCCAGTACTTC | CASSGTSGPWETQYF
TRBD1 | TRBJ2-7 | few | TRBV6-6 | TGTGCCAGCAGCCCTCCCCCGGGACAGGGCTACGAGCAGTACTTC | CASSPPPGQGYEQYF
. | TRBJ2-7 | . | TRBV19 | TGTGCCAGTAGCTCGACAGCCGCCTACGAGCAGTACTTC | CASSSTAAYEQYF
. | TRBJ1-1 | . | TRBV2 | TGTGCCGCCCGCAGACAGTCGAACACTGAAGCTTTCTTT | CAARRQSNTEAFF
TRBD2 | TRBJ2-1 | . | TRBV11-3 | TGTGCCAGCAGCCCGGGAGTAGCGGGGTCGGCGTACAATGAGCAGTTCTTC | CASSPGVAGSAYNEQFF
TRBD2 | TRBJ2-3 | few | TRBV9 | TGTGCCAGCAGCGTAGGGAAGACTAGCGGGACAGATACGCAGTATTTT | CASSVGKTSGTDTQYF
. | TRBJ1-1 | . | TRBV11-2 | TGTGCCAGCAGCCCGCTAAACACTGAAGCTTTCTTT | CASSPLNTEAFF
. | TRBJ1-4 | . | TRBV9 | TGTGCCAGCAGCCCCTCGACAGGCCCCTCCGGACTGTTTTTT | CASSPSTGPSGLFF
. | TRBJ2-1 | . | TRBV19 | TGTGCCAGTAGTAGCGGGTTCAGCTCCTACAATGAGCAGTTCTTC | CASSSGFSSYNEQFF
. | TRBJ2-1 | . | TRBV9 | TGTGCCAGCAGCGTAGAAGGTAGCGGCTACAATGAGCAGTTCTTC | CASSVEGSGYNEQFF
. | TRBJ2-1 | . | TRBV11-3 | TGTGCCAGCAGCTTAGGAGGACTAAGCGATGAGCAGTTCTTC | CASSLGGLSDEQFF
. | TRBJ1-1 | . | TRBV7-2 | TGTGCCAGCAGCTTAGCGAGGGCCTCTGCTGAAGCTTTCTTT | CASSLARASAEAFF
TRBD1 | TRBJ2-7 | . | TRBV7-8 | TGTGCCAGCAGCTTAGGTGGGACAGGGATCTACGAGCAGTACTTC | CASSLGGTGIYEQYF
TRBD2 | TRBJ2-1 | . | TRBV2 | TGTGCCAGCAGTGGGACTAGCGGGTCCAATGAGCAGTTCTTC | CASSGTSGSNEQFF
TRBD1 | TRBJ1-2 | once | TRBV2 | TGTGCCAGCAGTCCCCCCCGGCAGGGGGTTGACTATGGCTACACCTTC | CASSPPRQGVDYGYTF